The text below deals with one T cell receptor (beta chain). Purification of the CD8+ and CD4+ T cells relied on negative isolation, and TEMRA cells underwent FACS enrichment. The sample originates from a study of CD8 T cells in Susac syndrome. Random hexamers served to reverse transcribe roughly 0.45 to 1 ug RNA. Each CDR3 protein gets one entry after TCRdb re-called the immunoSEQ multiplex PCR reads with MiXCR. The profile shows approximately 230,000 distinct CDR3 sequences, roughly 93% of them singletons. Trimming removed 5 bases from V and 6 bases from J; junction bases left unmatched: 8. Germline assignment: CDR1 MNHEY and CDR2 SVGEGT. This CDR3 region has 14 residues.

The sequenced material came from CD4+ T cells from PBMCs. This sequence joins TRBV6-2 or TRBV6-3 and TRBJ2-7, with TRBD2 matching over 9 bases. The source is a human donor with multiple sclerosis. The CDR3: CASSLAGPVGEQYF. The CDR3 nucleotides are TGTGCCAGCAGTCTAGCGGGACCCGTGGGCGAGCAGTACTTC.